The rows below give T cell receptor beta chains drawn from one sample of a study of T cells in Graves' hyperthyroidism and ophthalmopathy. Via MiXCR, TCRdb re-called the multiplex PCR reads, giving one row per CDR3 protein. This repertoire shows roughly 290,000 distinct CDR3 sequences, approximately 13% found once; its top ten account for under 8%. Material for sequencing was blood. The receptors derive from a woman in her forties with Graves' hyperthyroidism. Both conserved end residues are part of each CDR3. Fields, in order: V gene, J gene, clone size, D gene, CDR3 length, CDR3 protein, CDR3 DNA. A D gene is named only where the DNA matches it firmly. Part of the rows lack a size; the others show once, few, many or a class for expanded clones.

>TRBV5-1|TRBJ1-1|many|.|13
CASSEPGRTEAFF
TGCGCCAGCAGCGAGCCGGGTCGCACTGAAGCTTTCTTT
>TRBV5-1|TRBJ2-1|many|.|14
CASSLAPGTDEQFF
TGCGCCAGCAGCTTGGCCCCAGGGACTGATGAGCAGTTCTTC
>TRBV18|TRBJ2-7|many|.|14
CASSPGGTHYEQYF
TGTGCCAGCTCACCAGGAGGTACCCACTACGAGCAGTACTTC
>TRBV6-6|TRBJ2-1|many|.|13
CASSYSRYNEQFF
TGTGCCAGCAGTTACAGCAGGTACAATGAGCAGTTCTTC
>TRBV28|TRBJ1-2|.|.|14
CASSPPDSYYGYTF
TGTGCCAGCAGTCCACCGGACAGCTACTATGGCTACACCTTC
>TRBV20-1|TRBJ1-1|many|.|11
CSAEHHDEAFF
TGCAGTGCTGAACACCACGATGAAGCTTTCTTT
>TRBV19|TRBJ2-5|.|.|13
CASSPTPRQTQYF
TGTGCCAGTAGTCCCACTCCCAGGCAGACCCAGTACTTC
>TRBV28|TRBJ2-2|many|TRBD2|15
CASSPGTSGTGELFF
TGTGCCAGCAGTCCCGGAACTAGCGGCACCGGGGAGCTGTTTTTT
>TRBV18|TRBJ1-1|many|TRBD1|15
CASSGRDSVNTEAFF
TGTGCCAGCTCGGGACGGGACAGCGTGAACACTGAAGCTTTCTTT
>TRBV18|TRBJ1-5|.|.|15
CASSPPGASNQPQHF
TGTGCCAGCTCACCTCCAGGGGCTAGCAATCAGCCCCAGCATTTT
>TRBV12-3/TRBV12-4|TRBJ2-5|many|TRBD2|16
CASSSSGTSGTETQYF
TGTGCCAGCAGCTCCTCCGGGACTAGCGGGACGGAGACCCAGTACTTC
>TRBV24-1|TRBJ1-2|many|.|11
CATSDWGGYTF
TGTGCCACCAGTGATTGGGGCGGCTACACCTTC
>TRBV28|TRBJ2-7|many|.|12
CASSSGSYEQYF
TGTGCCAGCAGTTCGGGATCCTACGAGCAGTACTTC
>TRBV6-5|TRBJ1-3|.|.|17
CASSLGGGFSSGNTIYF
TGTGCCAGCAGTTTGGGGGGGGGGTTTAGCTCTGGAAACACCATATATTTT
>TRBV7-9|TRBJ2-5|many|.|15
CASSLGQGHQETQYF
TGTGCCAGCAGCTTAGGGCAGGGGCACCAAGAGACCCAGTACTTC
>TRBV28|TRBJ1-2|many|.|13
CASSLGRNYGYTF
TGTGCCAGCAGTTTGGGAAGGAACTATGGCTACACCTTC
>TRBV10-3|TRBJ2-3|.|.|14
CAIRGRTSTDTQYF
TGTGCCATCAGGGGGAGAACTAGCACAGATACGCAGTATTTT
>TRBV2|TRBJ2-1|many|TRBD2|15
CASSNGLASYNEQFF
TGTGCCAGCAGTAACGGACTAGCGAGTTACAATGAGCAGTTCTTC
>TRBV2|TRBJ1-2|many|.|13
CASSYGGPRGYTF
TGTGCCAGCAGTTATGGGGGCCCGAGGGGCTACACCTTC
>TRBV3-1|TRBJ2-7|many|TRBD2|16
CASSRGLAGGTYEQYF
TGTGCCAGCAGCCGAGGACTAGCGGGAGGCACCTACGAGCAGTACTTC
>TRBV30|TRBJ1-2|many|TRBD1|12
CAWSSGTEGYTF
TGTGCCTGGAGTTCGGGGACAGAGGGCTACACCTTC
>TRBV6-1|TRBJ2-7|medium-sized|.|13
CASSERQEGEQYF
TGTGCCAGCAGTGAAAGACAAGAGGGAGAGCAGTACTTC
>TRBV18|TRBJ2-7|many|.|13
CASSQSGSGEQYF
TGTGCCAGCTCCCAATCAGGAAGTGGTGAGCAGTACTTC
>TRBV18|TRBJ1-1|many|.|14
CASSPGRMNTEAFF
TGTGCCAGCTCACCGGGACGGATGAACACTGAAGCTTTCTTT
>TRBV20-1|TRBJ2-7|many|TRBD2|14
CSASRGLANYEQYF
TGCAGTGCTAGCCGGGGACTAGCTAACTACGAGCAGTACTTC
>TRBV9|TRBJ2-7|few|.|16
CASSVVPTGSSYEQYF
TGTGCCAGCAGCGTAGTCCCTACAGGGAGCTCCTACGAGCAGTACTTC
>TRBV7-9|TRBJ2-1|.|.|16
CASSHTGRPTRNEQFF
TGTGCCAGCAGCCACACAGGCCGCCCTACGCGGAATGAGCAGTTCTTC
>TRBV2|TRBJ1-1|many|TRBD1|13
CASSVQGYTEAFF
TGTGCCAGCAGCGTACAGGGGTACACTGAAGCTTTCTTT
>TRBV5-6|TRBJ1-4|few|.|14
CASSLGQNSEKLFF
TGTGCCAGCAGCTTGGGGCAAAATTCTGAAAAACTGTTTTTT
>TRBV3-1|TRBJ1-2|many|.|14
CASSQGNGGYGYTF
TGTGCCAGCAGCCAAGGGAATGGGGGCTATGGCTACACCTTC
>TRBV19|TRBJ1-5|many|TRBD1|16
CASSPTGTQGNQPQHF
TGTGCCAGTAGTCCGACAGGGACTCAGGGCAATCAGCCCCAGCATTTT
>TRBV6-1|TRBJ2-5|many|.|16
CASSEEGWGNQETQYF
TGTGCCAGCAGTGAAGAGGGGTGGGGAAACCAAGAGACCCAGTACTTC
>TRBV27|TRBJ2-7|many|TRBD2|14
CASSPGGGGYEQYF
TGTGCCAGCAGCCCCGGGGGGGGGGGCTACGAGCAGTACTTC
>TRBV19|TRBJ2-7|few|TRBD2|15
CASRRGLAGPYEQYF
TGTGCCAGTAGGAGGGGACTAGCGGGACCCTACGAGCAGTACTTC
>TRBV6-1|TRBJ1-2|many|TRBD1|17
CASIGSTGGKWIRGYTF
TGTGCCAGCATCGGATCTACAGGGGGCAAGTGGATTAGGGGCTACACCTTC
>TRBV13|TRBJ1-3|many|.|12
CASSWGRNTIYF
TGTGCCAGCAGCTGGGGGAGAAACACCATATATTTT
>TRBV5-8|TRBJ2-3|many|TRBD2|16
CASSLVLAGGTDTQYF
TGTGCCAGCAGCTTGGTGCTAGCGGGAGGCACAGATACGCAGTATTTT